This record concerns one T cell receptor beta chain sequence. What it binds is unknown. The PCR employed 60 Vbeta primers together with 13 Jbeta primers. Data came from immunoSEQ multiplex PCR; TCRdb stores just in-frame clones and leaves some out. Seen here are roughly 140,000 clones, around 72% observed once, and the top ten hold 2.1%. CDR3 size: 13 residues. Trimming cost V 3 bases and J 6 bases, with 9 bases left between them. The germline CDR1 and CDR2 sequences are MNHNS and SASEGT. The source of the sample is a study of cytomegalovirus exposure and HLA in healthy donors. Findings of the study overall: In a later analysis, TCR beta V- and J-gene trimming showed a link to a missense DCLRE1C variant.

Sequenced: PBMCs. The V call is TRBV6-1, the J call TRBJ1-5; D gene unclear. The receptor comes from a man aged 35 to 55 in good health and CMV-seronegative. The CDR3 DNA reads TGTGCCAGCAGTGATGGAGGGTTTCAGCCCCAGCATTTT. It codes for CASSDGGFQPQHF.